The sequence of this TCR beta chain was determined in a study of blood T cells in healthy people across ages. Study outcomes and limitations: TCR beta diversity correlated strongly with naive T cell percentage. There was no known CMV status for donors, so expanded clonotype changes were possibly confounded.

This clonotype was found a few times. Its antigen is unidentified. Combining a sample-barcoded 5' primer with a J-beta primer mix, a second PCR ran for about 6 to 11 cycles. Unique molecular identifiers of 12 random nucleotides labeled each cDNA. A single record per CDR3 protein comes from TCRdb applying MiXCR to the 5' RACE reads. The data show approximately 880,000 distinct CDR3 sequences, roughly 50% seen once. The source is a man aged 25 to 40 in good health. What was sequenced was blood.

The CDR3 loop reads CASSFVQGLQETQYF. CDR3 DNA: TGTGCCAGCAGTTTTGTACAGGGCCTCCAAGAGACCCAGTACTTC. The chain has TRBV6-6 and TRBJ2-5; D perhaps matches TRBD1 (6 bases). V gave up 4 bases and J gave up 1 base, with 13 bases separating them. The CDR3 loop spans 15 amino acids. Per the germline V gene, CDR1 is MNHNY and CDR2 is SVGAGI (reference sequence).